The 4 T cell receptor beta chains below all came from one sample that was sequenced in a study of T cell responses to AZD1222 COVID-19 vaccine. The data were produced by immunoSEQ multiplex PCR, yet TCRdb's version contains in-frame clones alone and is incomplete. This table holds some 200,000 clones, under 95% found once. Sequencing was performed on peripheral blood, taken on day 0 of AZD1222 vaccination. These receptor sequences come from an adult in good health.

The chain uses TRBV5-5 and TRBJ2-5; 7 positions match TRBD1. V gave up 0 bases and J gave up 2 bases; unmatched junction bases: 7. Germline assignment: CDR1 SGHKS and CDR2 YYEKEE (reference sequence). The CDR3 runs 16 residues. CDR3 protein: CASSLDIGQAQETQYF. CDR3 DNA: TGTGCCAGCAGCTTGGACATTGGACAGGCTCAAGAGACCCAGTACTTC.

The genes are TRBV5-4 and TRBJ2-2; either TRBD1 or TRBD2 may fit D (6 bases each). The ends were cut back, 2 bases at V and 6 bases at J, with 14 bases in the middle. The CDR3 is 15 amino acids. Germline V lookup: CDR1 SGHNT, CDR2 YYREEE (reference sequence). CDR3 coding DNA: TGTGCCAGCAGCTTCGGGGGCCAGGGGCCCGGGGAGCTGTTTTTT. Its protein is CASSFGGQGPGELFF. The complete variable domain, with remaining parts taken from reference TRBV5-4 and TRBJ2-2, reads ETGVTQSPTHLIKTRGQQVTLRCSSQSGHNTVSWYQQALGQGPQFIFQYYREEENGRGNFPPRFSGLQFPNYSSELNVNALELDDSALYLCASSFGGQGPGELFFGEGSRLTVL.

About this clone: Other DNA sequences within the sample encode an identical CDR3. The genes are TRBV7-2 and TRBJ2-1; D is unresolved. The CDR3 contains 14 residues. V dropped 0 bases and J dropped 0 bases, with 3 bases sitting between them. Germline V CDR1 and CDR2: SGHTA, FQGNSA. Written as DNA, the CDR3 is TGTGCCAGCAGCTTAGCGTCCTCCTACAATGAGCAGTTCTTC. The encoded protein is CASSLASSYNEQFF.

This chain joins TRBV11-3 and TRBJ2-3; 8 nucleotides line up with TRBD1. CDR3 length equals 15 residues. The germline gives CDR1 SGHNT, CDR2 YENEEA. V lost 5 bases and J lost 9; bases outside the gene matches: 13. The CDR3 DNA sequence: TGTGCCAGCAGCATCGGACAGGGCAGTTTGGTGACGCAGTATTTT. Its translation is CASSIGQGSLVTQYF.